One and the same sample provided the 10 T cell receptor beta chains below, sequenced in a study of cytomegalovirus exposure and HLA in healthy donors. TCRdb keeps only in-frame clones here, not all; method: immunoSEQ multiplex PCR. The table records 150,000 to 200,000 clones, about 84% of them present only once. Sequenced material: PBMCs. Every receptor here comes from a young woman in good health and CMV-seronegative.

The chain employs TRBV6-5 and TRBJ1-5, with TRBD1 matching 7 bases. The CDR3 covers 15 residues. V shed 0 bases and J 4 bases; nucleotides not matched to a gene: 3. The germline gives CDR1 MNHEY, CDR2 SVGAGI. The CDR3 DNA sequence: TGTGCCAGCAGTTACTCGGGGACAGCTAATCAGCCCCAGCATTTT. It encodes CASSYSGTANQPQHF.

This clone was detected only once. The chain combines TRBV6-1 with TRBJ1-2, with a tentative D call TRBD1 (6 bases). This CDR3 is built from 13 residues. Germline CDR1 reads MNHNS; CDR2 reads SASEGT. The V and J ends lost 5 bases and 4 bases respectively, with 11 bases between them. CDR3 nucleotide sequence: TGTGCCAGCAGTCCTCAAGGGGGCTATGGCTACACCTTC. Its protein product is CASSPQGGYGYTF.

The chain couples TRBV2 to TRBJ2-5; 8 bases map to TRBD1. Germline-derived CDR1 and CDR2 are SNHLY and FYNNEI. This CDR3 has 14 residues. J was trimmed by 5 bases and V by 7 bases; bases with no gene match: 9. CDR3 loop: CASTKQGVGETQYF. The CDR3 DNA reads TGTGCCAGCACTAAACAGGGGGTGGGGGAGACCCAGTACTTC.

This clone appeared once. The gene calls are TRBV29-1 and TRBJ1-1, with 7 bases lining up with TRBD1. The CDR3 length is 14 residues. Unmatched junction bases numbered 9, after V lost 7 bases and J lost 1 base. CDR1 is SQVTM, CDR2 ANQGSEA, per germline. DNA of the CDR3: TGCAGCGCTGGAAAGGGACAGACGAACACTGAAGCTTTCTTT. It codes for CSAGKGQTNTEAFF.

This clone was seen once. The rearrangement links TRBV5-1 to TRBJ2-3, with 12 positions matching TRBD2. Germline CDR1 and CDR2: SGHRS and YFSETQ. The CDR3 covers 16 residues. Trimming removed 4 bases from V and 0 bases from J; junction bases left unmatched: 3. This chain's CDR3 is CASSPTSGGSTDTQYF. DNA for the CDR3: TGCGCCAGCAGCCCGACTAGCGGGGGAAGCACAGATACGCAGTATTTT.

Concerning this clone itself: This specimen includes other DNA sequences encoding the same CDR3. V usage is TRBV4-1 and J usage is TRBJ2-3; no definite D call. V shed 1 base and J shed 4 bases, with 9 bases lying between them. Germline V gives CDR1 MGHRA, CDR2 YSYEKL. This CDR3 region has 14 residues. The CDR3 DNA is TGCGCCAGCAGCCAAGTCTTAGCTTCAGATACGCAGTATTTT. It yields the protein CASSQVLASDTQYF.

This sequence joins TRBV2 and TRBJ1-3; maybe TRBD1 (5 bases). This CDR3 is built from 16 residues. The V end lost 2 bases, the J end lost 4 bases, and 15 bases lay between the germline ends. From germline, CDR1 is SNHLY and CDR2 FYNNEI. CDR3 sequence reads: CASSEMGTRAGNTIYF. The DNA of the CDR3 is TGTGCCAGCAGTGAAATGGGGACTCGGGCGGGAAACACCATATATTTT.

The chain links TRBV5-1 to TRBJ2-2, with TRBD2 matching 10 bases. V dropped 7 bases and J dropped 2; count of bases not matched to a gene: 5. The germline gives CDR1 SGHRS, CDR2 YFSETQ. The CDR3 contains 15 residues. The CDR3 sequence is CASSTSGANTGELFF. DNA of the CDR3: TGCGCCAGCTCTACTAGCGGGGCTAACACCGGGGAGCTGTTTTTT.

This chain links TRBV5-1 with TRBJ1-2; D remains ambiguous. The V gene's germline CDR1 is SGHRS and CDR2 YFSETQ. CDR3 size: 15 residues. Between the trimmed V and J ends, which lost 4 bases and 0 bases, there was a span of 13 bases. The CDR3, as DNA: TGCGCCAGCAGCACGCGGGCGGGAGCTAACTATGGCTACACCTTC. It is translated as CASSTRAGANYGYTF. Complete variable domain (other parts from reference TRBV5-1 and TRBJ1-2): KAGVTQTPRYLIKTRGQQVTLSCSPISGHRSVSWYQQTPGQGLQFLFEYFSETQRNKGNFPGRFSGRQFSNSRSEMNVSTLELGDSALYLCASSTRAGANYGYTFGSGTRLTVV.

The chain joins TRBV5-6 to TRBJ1-2, with 8 bases that match TRBD1. V was pared by 5 bases and J by 1 base, with 10 bases of the junction left unmatched. The CDR3 extends over 16 amino acids. The germline gives CDR1 SGHDT, CDR2 YYEEEE. The CDR3 protein is CASRFDRGSFNYGYTF. The CDR3 region has the DNA TGTGCCAGCAGGTTCGACAGGGGCAGCTTTAACTATGGCTACACCTTC.